Sequencing of this T cell receptor beta chain was carried out in a study of early stage breast cancer tumors. The method was immunoSEQ multiplex PCR; TCRdb's version includes in-frame clones alone and lacks a portion of them. Of tens of thousands of clones listed, roughly four fifths are singletons. Germline assignment: CDR1 MGHDK and CDR2 SYGVNS. The CDR3 is 16 residues long. Trimming shortened V by 2 bases and J by 0 bases, and 11 bases separated the two germline ends. Sequencing used blood. This clonotype was obtained from a person in their 40s with breast cancer. V gene TRBV25-1 combines with J gene TRBJ2-1; weak D call: TRBD2 (5 bases). The CDR3 sequence: CASSESGRYSYNEQFF. The CDR3 DNA reads TGTGCCAGCAGTGAAAGTGGGAGATACTCCTACAATGAGCAGTTCTTC.